The following is a TCR beta chain sequence with its context. The data stem from a study of blood T cell repertoires in COVID-19. Whole-study context: COVID-19 samples collected from the United States, Italy and Spain covered acute and convalescent phases. T cells, B-cell-depleted T cells, or PBMCs supplied cDNA or gDNA.

Libraries were prepared by immunoSEQ multiplex PCR; TCRdb keeps only in-frame clonotypes and omits some of them. The repertoire holds about 54,000 clones, with 84% as singletons. The CDR3 has 16 residues. After removal of 0 bases from V and 1 base from J, the junction contained 7 bases not matched to a gene. Per germline, CDR1 SGDLS and CDR2 YYNGEE. Sequenced sample: peripheral blood. This TCR came from a man aged 50 to 60 with acute or convalescent COVID-19. The rearrangement uses TRBV9 and TRBJ2-7; 7 bases match TRBD2. CDR3 in amino acids: CASSVEMSGTSYEQYF. The CDR3 DNA sequence: TGTGCCAGCAGCGTAGAAATGAGCGGGACTTCCTACGAGCAGTACTTC.